This record covers a single T cell receptor (beta chain). The specificity of this receptor is unknown. No much larger clonotype is one base removed from it; base qualities were not supplied. The cysteine opens and the phenylalanine closes a CDR3 of 18 amino acids. Only the CDR3 DNA is retained, 54 bases long and in frame from the first base. Taken from the germline V gene, the CDR1 and CDR2 loops are MDHEN and SYDVKM. Germline trimming amounts to 6 bases on V and 8 bases on J, with 18 as the count of junction bases outside the gene matches. The data were taken from a study of cytomegalovirus exposure and HLA in healthy donors (dated by TCRdb to the late 2010s). In terms of the full investigation: An earlier analysis of several hundred of the donors reported 250 to 300 Gb of sequence data and about 100 million unique TCR beta sequences from around 200 million T cells. Around 320 gigabases of sequencing data and roughly 90 million unique TCR sequences were included in an early release covering under 650 HLA-typed donors. Besides the first cohort of roughly 700 subjects, a separate validation cohort made up of 120 different subjects was used. To predict cytomegalovirus infection status, the study brought together high-throughput TCR immunosequencing, statistical association of individual TCRs with disease status, and machine learning. Rather than drawing on any new phenotypic data, the later analysis identified candidate immune exposures from TCR beta sequences and the way those sequences occurred across donors. Donor age, sex, ethnicity and CMV serostatus were compiled together with the repertoire data. Of the 398 genotyped donors, roughly 80% fell in the genetic ancestry cluster associated with self-reported Caucasian donors. Across about 380 genotyped donors of the cohort, an average of approximately 200,000 unique TCR beta nucleotide sequences per donor were sequenced, and around 19% of those sequences were non-productive. The study profiled the T cell repertoires of hundreds of subjects by immunosequencing and related them to cytomegalovirus serostatus. About five DR-DQ haplotypes were handled as single units for association and clustering because linkage in the cohort was strong. The study aimed to test whether signatures of past pathogen exposure could be identified by cataloging public T cell receptors. HLA typing included class I and class II loci at four-digit resolution. In a later analysis, previously published TCR beta repertoires from 666 donors were re-analyzed and high-resolution HLA genotyping was added so that TCR occurrence patterns could be studied. All discovery cohort repertoires had been generated using a single sequencing platform. Typing coverage varied by locus: about 620-630 donors for A, B, C, DRB1 and DQB1; more than 500 for DQA1; around 570 for DPA1; approximately 470 for DPB1. Genome-wide SNP genotypes for about 60% of the roughly 670 donors were used in a later genetic analysis, which treated that subset as a discovery cohort. In an earlier analysis of more than 550 of the donors, high-throughput TCR beta sequencing was used to judge whether each TCR beta V gene segment behaved as functional or pseudogenic.

What the research found in general, with its limitations: Because the 87-base-pair reads could not distinguish some IMGT-functional V segments, including TRBV6-2 and TRBV6-3, those segments were excluded. The only immune exposure information available for the cohort was CMV serostatus. It was suggested by the authors that the approach could potentially be generalized to other disease states and immunological phenotypes. An association between a missense DCLRE1C variant and V-gene and J-gene trimming of TCR beta chains was found in a later genetic analysis and replicated in an independent cohort. This cohort had only TCR beta chains sequenced, and the lack of alpha or paired-chain data limited which features could be detected. Compared with equally common non-associated chains, HLA-associated TCR beta chains in a later analysis were more clonally expanded and had lower generation probabilities. According to a later analysis, most CMV-associated TCR beta chains appeared to be HLA-restricted, and the HLA associations seemed to be driven largely by CMV exposure. Strong co-occurrence of HLA alleles, especially DR and DQ, made assigning TCR associations to individual alleles difficult. Because some donors lacked HLA typing at each locus, the association tests relied only on the typed subset. Across donors, most TCR sequences were observed very rarely, whereas some public TCRs were present in many individuals. A cluster of highly shared sequence variants was judged likely to be a technical artifact of the sequencing pipeline. In the study, some 180 TCR beta chains were listed as associated with cytomegalovirus. In a later analysis, the rate of TCR association differed among HLA loci, with DRB1 alleles having the most associated TCRs and HLA-C alleles having the fewest. A further reported finding was that TCR beta sequences accurately predicted the HLA-A and HLA-B alleles for most subjects in the first cohort. Linkage disequilibrium might explain the correlated functional status among segregating V segments, but an unknown experimental factor could not be ruled out. The presence/absence analyses assumed that sequencing depth was roughly uniform across donors, and that assumption may not be true. Because counts were too low, about 15 rarely observed V segments, including chromosome 9 orphons, were left out of the earlier analysis of 587 of the donors. A later analysis associated 15,000 or so TCR beta sequences with specific HLA alleles at a false discovery rate of 0.05. A later analysis reported that several top co-occurrence clusters appeared linked to parvovirus B19, influenza, CMV and Epstein-Barr virus. The classifier was reported to diagnose cytomegalovirus status with high specificity and sensitivity in both the original cohort and the validation cohort. In vitro tests confirmed that a few of the cytomegalovirus-associated TCR beta chains recognize cytomegalovirus antigens. Compared with the 666-donor mean, donors in an Asian-associated ancestry cluster had fewer N-insertions in productive TCRs, according to a later genetic analysis. In an earlier analysis of 587 of the donors, most TCR beta V segments were observed in productive rearrangements about 87% or about 30% of the time, broadly matching IMGT annotations.

In total, approximately 700 healthy bone marrow donors made up the cohort. At the time of sampling, all cohort members were nominally healthy, though unrecorded immune exposures were likely present. The donor was CMV seropositive and belonged to the group of 250 to 300 seropositive cohort members. A peripheral blood sample was collected from each donor, and TCR beta sequencing was performed on peripheral blood mononuclear cells. The Qiagen DNeasy Blood Extraction Kit was used to extract genomic DNA from the blood cell samples. Receptors were amplified or captured by the immunoSEQ multiplex PCR assay. The multiplex PCR relied on a mix of 60 forward primers for TCR Vbeta segments and 13 reverse primers for TCR Jbeta segments. The CDR3 region of rearranged TCR beta genes was amplified from genomic DNA with a multiplex PCR assay. Amplified TCR beta libraries were sequenced as 87-base-pair reads on the Illumina HiSeq System. The paper's data handling went like this. A later analysis counted some 80 million unique TCR beta chains across the 666 repertoires, and roughly 10 million of these chains were shared by at least two donors. Raw reads were error-corrected and collapsed into unique sequences with a nearest-neighbor algorithm that merged closely related sequences to remove PCR and sequencing errors. CDR3 sequences were aligned to IMGT reference sequences to assign V, D and J gene segments. For a sequence to be retained, at least a six-nucleotide match to both a V gene segment and a J gene segment was required. A rearrangement was called productive if the CDR3 had no stop codons and remained in frame with V and J, and every other rearrangement was called non-productive. CDR3 was defined by IMGT convention, running from the second conserved V-encoded cysteine to the conserved J-encoded phenylalanine. In an earlier analysis of roughly 580 of the donors, sequences lacking an unambiguous match to a single V gene segment were excluded. An earlier analysis of a few hundred of the donors called V segments functional above 56.7% productive rearrangements and segregating when the between-donor standard deviation exceeded 5%. A statistical classification framework was developed to diagnose cytomegalovirus status using the catalog of TCR beta chain sequences. In a later analysis, V and J genes were assigned by comparing TCR nucleotide sequences against IMGT/GENE-DB human TR gene sequences. A later analysis assigned CDR3 sequences and most-parsimonious VDJ recombination scenarios with the TCRdist pipeline. In a later analysis, every TCR beta chain was defined by the combination of its CDR3 amino acid sequence and its V-gene family, and reads without a unique V-gene family were dropped. A later analysis removed roughly 590 highly shared, low-generation-probability nucleotide sequences to deal with suspected cross-contamination and a sequencing artifact. For each public chain, a later analysis derived a clonal expansion index from normalized ranks of inferred template counts within each repertoire. In a later analysis, generation probabilities were computed using a VDJ recombination model fitted to out-of-frame rearrangements, and the results were checked against IGoR. In a later analysis, TCR-TCR, TCR-HLA and TCR-CMV co-occurrence was scored with hypergeometric tests, and a repertoire-size bias correction was applied to TCR pairs. A later analysis estimated false discovery rates by permuting HLA or CMV assignments 20 times. A later analysis grouped co-occurring TCRs with DBSCAN, adding TCRdist sequence similarity when clustering within HLA-allele-positive subsets. Repertoires with fewer than 30,000 or more than 120,000 public chains, plus five repertoires with anomalous nucleotide sharing, were excluded from co-occurrence clustering. TCRdb retrieved this table from immuneACCESS and kept in-frame rearrangements only. Not all clones are present; in checked studies, unresolved V genes account for under half, and no reason is known for the remainder. V, J and clone size derive from that table, while D and trimming were established from the DNA sequence. For this sample there are roughly 170,000 clones; around 84% appear just once. Around 1.2% of the sample lies in the top ten.

The sequenced sample was PBMCs. The TCR comes from a girl aged 2-9 years in good health and CMV-seropositive. The chain uses TRBV28 and TRBJ2-1, and 11 bases in between align with TRBD2. The DNA sequence is as follows: TGTGCCAGCAGCCCCCTCCTCCGGGCTAGCGGGAGGTTGGATGAGCAGTTCTTC. It encodes CASSPLLRASGRLDEQFF. Where the CDR3 stops, the reference TRBV28 and TRBJ2-1 genes take over; the full variable domain is DVKVTQSSRYLVKRTGEKVFLECVQDMDHENMFWYRQDPGLGLRLIYFSYDVKMKEKGDIPEGYSVSREKKERFSLILESASTNQTSMYLCASSPLLRASGRLDEQFFGPGTRLTVL.